Sequencing of this TCR beta chain was carried out in a study of blood T cell repertoires in COVID-19. Study in general: Samples representing acute and convalescent COVID-19 were sourced from the United States, Italy and Spain. PBMCs, B-cell-depleted T cells, or T cells provided the cDNA or gDNA that made up the material.

In the study's own analysis: Reference gene primer amplification gave estimated nucleated cell counts. This table comes from immunoSEQ multiplex PCR, and its TCRdb copy is limited to in-frame clones, with some not included. V and J calls and clone size are copied from that table; D and trimming were computed from the DNA. The table has 140,000 or so clones, about 79% seen once. CDR1 and CDR2 (germline): SGHAT, FQNNGV. The ends lost 4 bases at V and 8 bases at J; junction bases unmatched: 16. This CDR3 is 16 amino acids long. The clonotype comes from a man between 60 and 75 years old with active or convalescent COVID-19. This chain joins TRBV11-2 and TRBJ1-2; 7 bases map to TRBD1. Sample: peripheral blood. CDR3 residues: CASSSGQVHRMDGYTF. The CDR3 coding sequence is TGTGCCAGCAGCTCTGGACAGGTCCACCGTATGGACGGCTACACCTTC.